The 18 T cell receptor beta chains below come from one sample, sequenced in a study of T cells in localized non-small cell lung cancer. The assay was immunoSEQ multiplex PCR, and TCRdb's table has in-frame clones only and misses some. The data hold around 130,000 clones, with 89% observed a single time. The material was peripheral blood, obtained before any cancer treatment. Every receptor here comes from a female donor aged 60 or older with stage I lung adenocarcinoma.

The rearrangement uses TRBV29-1 and TRBJ2-5; 7 nucleotides agree with TRBD1. Germline V CDR1 and CDR2: SQVTM, ANQGSEA. This CDR3 is built from 13 residues. V dropped 6 bases and J dropped 1; count of bases not matched to a gene: 5. CDR3 amino acids: CSVPGDSQETQYF. CDR3 in DNA: TGCAGCGTGCCAGGGGACAGCCAAGAGACCCAGTACTTC. Based on the CDR3 plus reference TRBV29-1 and TRBJ2-5, the full variable domain is SAVISQKPSRDICQRGTSLTIQCQVDSQVTMMFWYRQQPGQSLTLIATANQGSEATYESGFVIDKFPISRPNLTFSTLTVSNMSPEDSSIYLCSVPGDSQETQYFGPGTRLLVL.

V usage is TRBV29-1 and J usage is TRBJ1-4, with D possibly matching TRBD1 (5 bases). Germline CDR1 and CDR2: SQVTM and ANQGSEA. The CDR3 runs to 13 residues. Trimming shortened V by 6 bases and J by 8 bases, and 16 bases separated the two germline ends. CDR3 nucleotide sequence: TGCAGCGTCGAGAGAGGGGCCGGGGAAAAACTGTTTTTT. Translating gives CSVERGAGEKLFF.

The chain couples TRBV21-1 to TRBJ1-1. TRBV21-1 is deemed a pseudogene. The length of the CDR3 is 14 residues. CDR3 residues: CATGPGFSETEAFF. In DNA, the CDR3 is TGTGCCACCGGCCCGGGGTTCTCCGAGACTGAAGCTTTCTTT.

This chain connects TRBV6-6 to TRBJ2-2; tentatively, D is TRBD2 (7 bases). The CDR3 covers 13 residues. V was pared by 11 bases and J by 7 bases, with 17 bases between. Germline lookup yields CDR1 MNHNY and CDR2 SVGAGI (reference sequence). The CDR3 coding sequence is TGTGCCGAGGGGGAGGGGTTTGGCGGGGAGCTGTTTTTT. The encoded protein is CAEGEGFGGELFF.

The genes are TRBV28 and TRBJ1-3, with D unresolved. The length of the CDR3 is 12 residues. Trimming pared 1 base from V and 8 bases from J, leaving 6 bases between. CDR1 MDHEN and CDR2 SYDVKM come from the germline V gene. For the CDR3, the DNA is TGTGCCAGCAGTTTATCAGGATACACCATATATTTT. It translates to CASSLSGYTIYF.

The rearrangement joins TRBV29-1 to TRBJ2-1; TRBD2 matches at 10 bases. The germline V gene has CDR1 SQVTM and CDR2 ANQGSEA. V lost 4 bases to trimming and J lost 3 bases; unmatched junction nucleotides: 6. The CDR3 is 15 amino acids. The CDR3 nucleotides read TGCAGCGTTGCCAGCGGACTAGCGGTCTACAATGAGCAGTTCTTC. Its translation: CSVASGLAVYNEQFF.

The chain couples TRBV10-2 to TRBJ2-7, with D perhaps matching TRBD1 (6 bases). V lost 6 bases and J 0 bases, leaving 12 bases between the germline ends. Germline assignment: CDR1 WSHSY and CDR2 SAAADI. The CDR3 contains 14 residues. DNA for the CDR3: TGCGCCAGCAGAGAGGACAGAGCCTCCTACGAGCAGTACTTC. Encoded protein: CASREDRASYEQYF.

V and J are TRBV6-1 and TRBJ2-1; TRBD2 might be the D (6 bases). Looked up from germline, CDR1 is MNHNS and CDR2 is SASEGT. Trimming stripped 6 bases from V and 1 base from J, with 13 bases between. There are 15 residues in the CDR3. The CDR3 DNA sequence: TGTGCCAGCAGGTTCCGGGAGCAATCCTACAATGAGCAGTTCTTC. Its translation: CASRFREQSYNEQFF.

This chain uses TRBV28 with TRBJ1-5; 8 bases are shared with TRBD1. The CDR3 has 18 residues. Germline CDR1 reads MDHEN; CDR2 reads SYDVKM. V was clipped by 4 bases and J by 3 bases; unmatched bases: 14. CDR3 amino acids: CASSSPGQAQITNQPQHF. The CDR3 coding sequence is TGTGCCAGCAGTTCCCCGGGACAGGCCCAGATAACCAATCAGCCCCAGCATTTT.

In DNA form, the CDR3 reads TGTGCCAGCAGCACAAGACCTCAGGGGGCGTACGAGCAGTACTTC. Its protein is CASSTRPQGAYEQYF. This rearrangement joins TRBV9 to TRBJ2-7, with 8 bases lining up with TRBD1. CDR3 length: 15 residues. V lost 4 bases to trimming and J lost 4 bases; unmatched junction nucleotides: 10. Germline lookup yields CDR1 SGDLS and CDR2 YYNGEE.

The chain carries TRBV7-7 and TRBJ2-2, with 7 bases aligning to TRBD2. The CDR3 consists of 16 residues. Germline CDR1 reads SSHAT; CDR2 reads FNYEAQ (reference sequence). V was clipped by 3 bases and J by 1 base; unmatched bases: 5. The DNA of the CDR3 is TGTGCCAGCAGCTTGAGACTAGCAGAGAACACCGGGGAGCTGTTTTTT. The encoded protein is CASSLRLAENTGELFF.

The count of this clone is one. The V and J genes are TRBV6-5 and TRBJ1-1; TRBD1 is a possible D gene (6 bases). Germline V gene data show CDR1 as MNHEY and CDR2 as SVGAGI. The CDR3 runs to 11 residues. V lost 5 bases to trimming and J lost 10 bases, with 11 bases between them. Here the CDR3 reads CASSQTGTAFF. CDR3 bases: TGTGCCAGCAGTCAAACAGGGACAGCTTTCTTT.

This sequence joins TRBV27 and TRBJ2-6; TRBD1 matches 8 bases. Trimming took 6 bases from V and 0 from J; bases not matched to a gene: 4. The CDR3 consists of 16 residues. Germline V lookup: CDR1 MNHEY, CDR2 SMNVEV (reference sequence). CDR3 residues: CASRRTGSSGANVLTF. The CDR3 DNA reads as TGTGCCAGCAGACGGACAGGGAGCTCTGGGGCCAACGTCCTGACTTTC.

The rearrangement uses TRBV5-6 and TRBJ1-5; D unclear. Trimming stripped 0 bases from V and 10 bases from J, with 17 bases between. CDR3 size: 15 residues. Germline CDR1 SGHDT, CDR2 YYEEEE. CDR3 protein: CASSLAFTDVSPQHF. The CDR3 DNA reads TGTGCCAGCAGCTTGGCCTTTACGGACGTCAGCCCCCAGCATTTT. Based on the CDR3 plus reference TRBV5-6 and TRBJ1-5, the full variable domain is DAGVTQSPTHLIKTRGQQVTLRCSPKSGHDTVSWYQQALGQGPQFIFQYYEEEERQRGNFPDRFSGHQFPNYSSELNVNALLLGDSALYLCASSLAFTDVSPQHFGDGTRLSIL.

The chain is built from TRBV28 and TRBJ1-4; weak D call: TRBD1 (6 bases). Germline CDR1 and CDR2: MDHEN and SYDVKM. Trimming removed 5 bases from V and 4 bases from J, with 17 bases in between. The CDR3 spans 16 residues. CDR3 protein: CASSQEQGFSNEKLFF. The CDR3 DNA is TGTGCCAGCAGTCAAGAACAGGGTTTTAGTAATGAAAAACTGTTTTTT.

The genes are TRBV15 and TRBJ2-7; the D is unclear. From germline, CDR1 is LNHNV and CDR2 YYDKDF (reference sequence). The CDR3 has 14 amino acids. The V end lost 0 bases, the J end lost 2 bases, and 8 bases lay between the germline ends. The CDR3 DNA reads as TGTGCCACCAGCAGAGAGGGGATCCCCTACGAGCAGTACTTC. This gives the protein CATSREGIPYEQYF.

The V call is TRBV19, the J call TRBJ2-7; TRBD1 might be the D (6 bases). The CDR3 covers 13 residues. V was trimmed by 6 bases and J by 5 bases, leaving 14 bases between them. Germline loops: CDR1 LNHDA, CDR2 SQIVND (reference sequence). This chain's CDR3 is CASSRDIGDEQYF. CDR3 nucleotides: TGTGCCAGTAGCCGGGACATTGGGGACGAGCAGTACTTC.

The rearrangement links TRBV5-1 to TRBJ2-1; D uncertain. Germline values: CDR1 SGHRS, CDR2 YFSETQ. Trimming shortened V by 4 bases and J by 4 bases, and 6 bases separated the two germline ends. This CDR3 contains 12 residues. The chain's CDR3 is CASSPVYNEQFF. In DNA form, the CDR3 reads TGCGCCAGCAGCCCTGTATACAATGAGCAGTTCTTC.